This TCR beta chain was recovered during a study of blood T cell repertoires in COVID-19. The repertoire was sequenced with immunoSEQ multiplex PCR; TCRdb's copy has only in-frame clones and lacks some. The repertoire holds hundreds of thousands of clones, with more than 75% as singletons. Trimming took off 1 base at V and 3 bases at J, with 12 bases between the two ends. CDR1 and CDR2 (germline): SGHVS, FQNEAQ. This CDR3 has 15 residues. This sequence was found in a man between 50 and 59 years old with acute or convalescent COVID-19. The chain is built from TRBV7-8 and TRBJ1-2, with a possible D match to TRBD1 (5 bases). Sequencing used peripheral blood. The CDR3 nucleotides read TGTGCCAGCAGCTTAGGGGCAGGGACTTACTATGGCTACACCTTC. Encoded protein: CASSLGAGTYYGYTF.